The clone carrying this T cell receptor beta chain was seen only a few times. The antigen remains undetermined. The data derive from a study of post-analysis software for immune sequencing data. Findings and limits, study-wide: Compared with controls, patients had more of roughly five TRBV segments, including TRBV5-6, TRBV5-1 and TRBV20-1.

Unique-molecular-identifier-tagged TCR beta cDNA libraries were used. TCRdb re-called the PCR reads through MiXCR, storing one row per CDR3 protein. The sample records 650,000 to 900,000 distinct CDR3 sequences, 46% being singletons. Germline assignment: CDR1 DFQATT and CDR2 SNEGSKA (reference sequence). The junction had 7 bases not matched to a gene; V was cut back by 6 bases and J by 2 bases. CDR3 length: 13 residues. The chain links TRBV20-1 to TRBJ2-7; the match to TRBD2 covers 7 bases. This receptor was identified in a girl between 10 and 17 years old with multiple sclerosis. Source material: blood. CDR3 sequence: CSAISGTTYEQYF. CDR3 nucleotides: TGCAGTGCAATAAGCGGGACCACCTACGAGCAGTACTTC.